This paragraph covers one T cell receptor beta chain sequence. This clone's antigen is unknown. Base-call qualities are not available, and no considerably larger clone is one nucleotide away. Donors were healthy HIV-negative adults with no recently reported acute infections or vaccinations. Only Caucasian adults living in Nashville, Tennessee, USA were represented among the donors. CD4+ T cells were enriched by magnetic negative selection; naive cells were then positively selected on CD45RA, and the negative fraction formed the memory subset. After blood collection by leukapheresis, PBMCs were isolated using Ficoll-Histopaque density gradient centrifugation and then cryopreserved in the vapor phase of liquid nitrogen. Analytical flow cytometry was used to check the purity and quantity of every magnetically sorted T cell population. Each sorted fraction had its genomic DNA isolated and then quantified by UV absorbance on a Nanodrop 2000c.

CDR1 and CDR2 were assigned from the germline V gene (reference sequence) as GTSNPN and SVGIG. Taken from cysteine to phenylalanine, the CDR3 has 15 residues. Only CDR3 DNA is held: 45 bases, read in frame from base 1. V loses 2 bases at its end and J loses 0 bases; junction bases beyond the gene matches: 4. This sample was included in a study of shared clonotypes between healthy human individuals (TCRdb year 2020). Context from the whole study: The cohort comprised two women and three men aged 18 to 49 years. For each donor, three plates each were used for CD4 naive and CD4 memory, two plates were used for CD8 naive, and one plate was used for CD8 memory. To estimate repertoire size and how much clonotype sharing occurs between individuals, the study deeply sequenced the blood TCR repertoires of 5 or 6 healthy adults. To increase sequencing depth and limit assay-specific biases, different laboratories used diverse techniques to prepare libraries and sequence TCR repertoires. Between about 0.8 and 9 billion PBMCs per donor were obtained by leukapheresis. Summary of the overall study and its limitations: Sharing across several donors was observed for approximately 4.6% of naive CD4, over 3% of naive CD8, roughly 2.3% of memory CD4, and roughly 0.4% of memory CD8 clonotypes. Estimated clonotype richness was generally larger for naive than for memory subsets. Sampling was restricted to blood, and TCR repertoires in tissue are likely to differ from TCR repertoires in blood. Pairwise subsampling indicated that sequencing depth was expected to affect the degree of clonotype sharing among donors. Compared with non-shared clonotypes, clonotypes shared by all four sorted-subset donors had higher generation probabilities. The small number of donors limited the genetic and exposure-history diversity represented. Rarefaction of sorted-subset datasets indicated incomplete sequencing despite the large sequencing depth.

Using the deep immunoSEQ assay, TCR CDR3 regions were amplified from genomic DNA by multiplex PCR. For each cell subset, the extracted genomic DNA was distributed evenly across all wells of several immunoSEQ 96-well plates, and each plate served as one replicate. For sorted subsets, each replicate PCR was loaded with approximately 200 ng genomic DNA, equivalent to about 33,000 T cell genomes. Purified libraries were quantified with a Qubit 3.0 fluorometer, sized on a Bioanalyzer 2100, and re-quantified with the KAPA Library Quantification kit. Every immunoSEQ 96-well plate was sequenced on a separate single-read 150-cycle Illumina NextSeq 550 flow cell. In the authors' own workflow: Because the immunoSEQ output held only junctional sequences and lacked quality scores, the filtering could not match the filtering applied to full-length reads. To assign V/J genes and CDR3, sequences were annotated against IMGT germline references using PyIR, a Python wrapper for IgBLAST v1.9. Any read was removed if the V/J assignment was weak (E-value above 1e-6), the CDR3 was missing, or the read contained stop codons, out-of-frame junctions, or ambiguous translated residues. V3J clonotypes were defined as sequences sharing the same inferred V gene, J gene, and CDR3 amino acid sequence. Percentage overlap between repertoires was computed as shared unique clonotypes divided by the size of the smaller repertoire. Richness of each repertoire was evaluated using RTK rarefaction, the Chao1 estimator, and Recon v2.1 estimates of unobserved clonotypes. Generation probabilities for all TCRbeta clonotypes obtained by the gDNA method from a handful of donors were computed using OLGA. The table was pulled from immuneACCESS by TCRdb, which kept in-frame rearrangements only. Such tables lose some clones; where checked, under half of the loss comes from unresolved V genes, and the rest has no known cause. The V and J calls and the clone size are those of that table, but D and trimming were determined from the DNA. This sample comprises some 900,000 clones, roughly 72% of them detected only once. Approximately 1.5% of the sample is in the top ten clones.

This receptor was obtained from a young man in good health. The specimen sequenced was memory CD4+ T cells sorted from blood. What this sample's cell subset or site label stands for: CD45RA-negative fraction. The rearranged segments are TRBV30 and TRBJ2-3, with 8 junctional bases fitting TRBD2. The DNA sequence is given as TGTGCCTGGAGTAGCGGGAGCACTAGCACAGATACGCAGTATTTT. Its protein reads: CAWSSGSTSTDTQYF.